Listed here are 9 T cell receptor beta chains from one sample, sequenced in a study of blood T cells in healthy people across ages. The authors ran a second PCR of about 6 to 11 cycles using a sample-barcoded 5' primer and a J-beta primer mix. TCRdb re-analysed the 5' RACE reads in MiXCR, keeping a single row per CDR3 protein. The sample shows roughly 1.9 million distinct CDR3 sequences, more than 35% of them seen only once. Sequenced input: blood. All receptors come from a human donor in good health.

In its sample, this clonotype was seen a few times. This chain uses TRBV7-2 with TRBJ2-3; 8 nucleotides agree with TRBD1. The CDR3 covers 16 residues. Germline V gives CDR1 SGHTA, CDR2 FQGNSA. V lost 4 bases to trimming and J lost 4 bases; unmatched junction nucleotides: 10. CDR3 bases: TGTGCCAGCAGCTGGCCTGAGGACAGGGTGTCAGATACGCAGTATTTT. This translates into CASSWPEDRVSDTQYF.

The chain combines TRBV6-1 with TRBJ2-5; D is unresolved. The CDR3 sequence is 13 residues long. The V end was cut by 4 bases, the J end by 13 bases, with 19 bases between. The germline V gene encodes CDR1 MNHNS and CDR2 SASEGT. CDR3 sequence (DNA): TGTGCCAGCAGTGTACGCAACGGGTACGAGCGGTACTTC. As protein: CASSVRNGYERYF.

This clonotype was observed once. V and J are TRBV12-3 or TRBV12-4 and TRBJ1-5; no firm D call. This CDR3 region has 12 residues. V lost 6 bases and J 5 bases, leaving 8 bases between the germline ends. CDR3 nucleotide sequence: TGTGCCAGCAGCACAGCTTATCAGCCCCAGCATTTT. Its translation: CASSTAYQPQHF.

V is TRBV28 and J is TRBJ2-7; 7 bases map to TRBD1. The V gene end was trimmed by 1 base and the J gene end by 1 base; junction bases not matched to a gene: 4. The length of the CDR3 is 15 residues. Per germline, CDR1 MDHEN and CDR2 SYDVKM. CDR3 coding DNA: TGTGCCAGCAGTTTATACGGACAGGCTTCCTACGAGCAGTACTTC. This sequence encodes CASSLYGQASYEQYF. The variable domain in full, completed from reference TRBV28 and TRBJ2-7, reads DVKVTQSSRYLVKRTGEKVFLECVQDMDHENMFWYRQDPGLGLRLIYFSYDVKMKEKGDIPEGYSVSREKKERFSLILESASTNQTSMYLCASSLYGQASYEQYFGPGTRLTVT.

The chain is built from TRBV7-6 and TRBJ1-6, with 8 bases lining up with TRBD1. In germline, CDR1 is SGHVS, CDR2 FNYEAQ. Trimming removed 4 bases from V and 7 bases from J; junction bases left unmatched: 3. The length of the CDR3 is 14 residues. Written as DNA, the CDR3 is TGTGCCAGCAGCTCCGACAGGGGAAATTCACCCCTCCACTTT. Encoded protein: CASSSDRGNSPLHF. The variable domain in full, with the rest retrieved from reference TRBV7-6 and TRBJ1-6, is GAGVSQSPRYKVTKRGQDVALRCDPISGHVSLYWYRQALGQGPEFLTYFNYEAQQDKSGLPNDRFSAERPEGSISTLTIQRTEQRDSAMYRCASSSDRGNSPLHFGNGTRLTVT.

Many counts were recorded for this clonotype. The J gene is TRBJ2-7, the V gene TRBV7-6, with 8 bases fitting TRBD1. Germline CDR1 reads SGHVS; CDR2 reads FNYEAQ. J gave up 4 bases and V 5 bases, and 7 bases lay outside the gene matches. This CDR3 spans 14 amino acids. The CDR3 bases are TGTGCCAGCAGCCCACGGACAGGGTGGTACGAGCAGTACTTC. Translating gives CASSPRTGWYEQYF. The variable domain in full, completed from reference TRBV7-6 and TRBJ2-7, reads GAGVSQSPRYKVTKRGQDVALRCDPISGHVSLYWYRQALGQGPEFLTYFNYEAQQDKSGLPNDRFSAERPEGSISTLTIQRTEQRDSAMYRCASSPRTGWYEQYFGPGTRLTVT.

This chain joins TRBV30 and TRBJ2-7, with a weak D call TRBD2 (5 bases). This CDR3 region has 16 residues. V lost 0 bases, J lost 2 bases, and 17 bases lay in between. Germline V gene lookup returns CDR1 GTSNPN and CDR2 SVGIG (reference sequence). CDR3 region: CAWSVGELEVPYEQYF. DNA of the CDR3: TGTGCCTGGAGTGTGGGAGAGCTCGAGGTCCCCTACGAGCAGTACTTC.

V and J are TRBV10-3 and TRBJ1-2; TRBD1 might be the D (6 bases). Germline V gene data show CDR1 as ENHRY and CDR2 as SYGVKD. This CDR3 is 17 amino acids long. The V end was cut by 8 bases, the J end by 4 bases, with 26 bases between. The CDR3 DNA follows: TGTGCCATCTCTGACAGGATAGTTCCCTCCCTTAGCTATGGCTACACCTTC. Protein product: CAISDRIVPSLSYGYTF.

This sequence joins TRBV20-1 and TRBJ1-4, with a weak D call TRBD1 (5 bases). V was cut by 3 bases and J by 8 bases, with 13 bases left in between. The CDR3 extends over 13 amino acids. The germline V gene encodes CDR1 DFQATT and CDR2 SNEGSKA (reference sequence). CDR3 in DNA: TGCAGTGCTAGGGGGCCCACTGGGGAAAAACTGTTTTTT. Protein product: CSARGPTGEKLFF.